This T cell receptor beta chain was documented in a study of cytomegalovirus exposure and HLA in healthy donors. Study-wide points: The classifier, whose performance was assessed in both the original and validation cohorts, reportedly diagnosed cytomegalovirus status with high specificity and sensitivity. Many donors shared some public TCRs, even though most TCR sequences were rare.

Concerning this clone: The antigen is unknown.

Using immunoSEQ multiplex PCR, the repertoire was profiled, and TCRdb retains in-frame clones only, with some absent. This sample carries about 330,000 clones, 75% to 90% of them seen once, and the ten largest clones take around 0.8%. The CDR3 has 13 residues. V shed 5 bases and J shed 4 bases, with 11 bases lying between them. Germline CDR1 and CDR2: LGHNT and FRNRAP. This receptor was obtained from a woman aged 18-29 years in good health and CMV-seronegative. Sequenced sample: PBMCs. This chain uses TRBV12-5 with TRBJ2-5; the D gene is possibly TRBD2 (5 bases). For the CDR3, the DNA is TGTGCTAGTGGTCTGCCCGAGGGAGAGACCCAGTACTTC. As protein: CASGLPEGETQYF.